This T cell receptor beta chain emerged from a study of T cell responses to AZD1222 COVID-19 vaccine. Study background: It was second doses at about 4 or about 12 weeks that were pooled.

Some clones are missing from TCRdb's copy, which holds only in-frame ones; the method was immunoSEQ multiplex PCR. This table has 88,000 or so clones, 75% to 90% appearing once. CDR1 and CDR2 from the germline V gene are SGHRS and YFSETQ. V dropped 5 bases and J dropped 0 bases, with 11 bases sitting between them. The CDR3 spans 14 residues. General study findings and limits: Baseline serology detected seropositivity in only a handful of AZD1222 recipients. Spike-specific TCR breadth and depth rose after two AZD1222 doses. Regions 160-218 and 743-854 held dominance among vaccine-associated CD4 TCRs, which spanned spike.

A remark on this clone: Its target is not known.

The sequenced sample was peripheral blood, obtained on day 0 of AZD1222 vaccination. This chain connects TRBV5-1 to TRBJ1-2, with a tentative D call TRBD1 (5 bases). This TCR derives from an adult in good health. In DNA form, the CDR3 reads TGCGCCAGCAGGGGGGGGACCACTAACTATGGCTACACCTTC. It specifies CASRGGTTNYGYTF.